The subject of this entry is one T cell receptor beta chain. An end of the junction differs from the germline gene, which may be a read error. The CDR3 covers 16 residues. Germline CDR1 LGHNA, CDR2 YNFKEQ. The data stem from a study of T cells in localized non-small cell lung cancer. Assay: immunoSEQ multiplex PCR; the TCRdb copy retains only in-frame clones and omits some. The table has around 29,000 clones, approximately 89% seen once. The specimen comprised peripheral blood, sampled before any cancer treatment. The sequence was collected from an older female donor with stage I lung adenocarcinoma. This chain joins TRBV4-2 and TRBJ2-4; D possibly uses TRBD1 or TRBD2 (5 bases each). CDR3 amino acids: CASSQDLGLAKNIRYF. The CDR3 DNA is TGTGCCAGCAGCCAAGACCTGGGGCTAGCCAAAAACATTCGGTACTTC.